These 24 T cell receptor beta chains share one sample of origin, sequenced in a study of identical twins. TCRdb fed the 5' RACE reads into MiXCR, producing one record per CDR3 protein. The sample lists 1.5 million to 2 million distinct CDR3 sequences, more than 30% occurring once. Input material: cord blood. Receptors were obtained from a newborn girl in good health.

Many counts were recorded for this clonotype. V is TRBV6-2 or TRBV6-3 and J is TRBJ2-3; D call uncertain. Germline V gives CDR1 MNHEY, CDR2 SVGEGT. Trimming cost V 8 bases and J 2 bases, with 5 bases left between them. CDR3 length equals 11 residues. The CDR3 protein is CASAFTDTQYF. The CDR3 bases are TGTGCCAGCGCTTTCACAGATACGCAGTATTTT.

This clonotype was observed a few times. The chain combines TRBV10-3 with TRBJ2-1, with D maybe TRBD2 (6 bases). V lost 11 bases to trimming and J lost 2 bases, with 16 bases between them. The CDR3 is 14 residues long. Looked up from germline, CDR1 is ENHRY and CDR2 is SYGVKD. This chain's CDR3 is CASHGAGPYNEQFF. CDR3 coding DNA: TGTGCCTCCCACGGTGCGGGACCCTACAATGAGCAGTTCTTC.

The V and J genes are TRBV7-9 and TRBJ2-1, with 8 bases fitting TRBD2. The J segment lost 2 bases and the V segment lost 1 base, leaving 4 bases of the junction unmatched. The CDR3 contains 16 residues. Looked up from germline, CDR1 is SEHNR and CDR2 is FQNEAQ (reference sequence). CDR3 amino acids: CASSLGFGGAYNEQFF. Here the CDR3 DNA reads TGTGCCAGCAGCTTAGGTTTCGGGGGGGCCTACAATGAGCAGTTCTTC.

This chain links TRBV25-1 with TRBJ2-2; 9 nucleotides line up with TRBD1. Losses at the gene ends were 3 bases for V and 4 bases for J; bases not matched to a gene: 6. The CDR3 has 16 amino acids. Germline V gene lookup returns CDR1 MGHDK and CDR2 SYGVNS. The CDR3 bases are TGTGCCAGCAGTGATGGCGGGACAGGGTTCACCGGGGAGCTGTTTTTT. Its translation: CASSDGGTGFTGELFF.

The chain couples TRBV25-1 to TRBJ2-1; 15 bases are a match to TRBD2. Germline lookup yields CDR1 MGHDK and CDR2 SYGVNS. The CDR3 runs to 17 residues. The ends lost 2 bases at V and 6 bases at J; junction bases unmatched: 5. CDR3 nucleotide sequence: TGTGCCAGCAGTGAAAGGACTAGCGGGGGGGCCTCCAATGAGCAGTTCTTC. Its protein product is CASSERTSGGASNEQFF.

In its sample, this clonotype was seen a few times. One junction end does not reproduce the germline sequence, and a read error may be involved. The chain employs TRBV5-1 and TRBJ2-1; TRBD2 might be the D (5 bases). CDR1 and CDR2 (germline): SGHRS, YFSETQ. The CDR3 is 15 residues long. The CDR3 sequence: CASSLEPSSSNEQFF. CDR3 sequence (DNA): TGCGCCAGCAGCTTGGAACCTAGCTCCTCCAATGAGCAGTTCTTC. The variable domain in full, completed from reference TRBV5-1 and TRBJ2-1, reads KAGVTQTPRYLIKTRGQQVTLSCSPISGHRSVSWYQQTPGQGLQFLFEYFSETQRNKGNFPGRFSGRQFSNSRSEMNVSTLELGDSALYLCASSLEPSSSNEQFFGPGTRLTVL.

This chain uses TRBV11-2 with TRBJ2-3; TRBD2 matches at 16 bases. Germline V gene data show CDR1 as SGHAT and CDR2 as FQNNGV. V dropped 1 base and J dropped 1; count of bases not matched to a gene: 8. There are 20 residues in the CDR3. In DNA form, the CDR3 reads TGTGCCAGCAGCTTAGTGGCGGGACTAGCGGGGGGGCGCCGCACAGATACGCAGTATTTT. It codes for CASSLVAGLAGGRRTDTQYF.

The CDR3 DNA reads as TGTGCCATCAGTGAAGGAAGGTTGCATGGCTACACCTTC. Protein: CAISEGRLHGYTF. V usage is TRBV10-3 and J usage is TRBJ1-2; D remains ambiguous. Between the trimmed V and J ends, which lost 3 bases and 6 bases, there was a span of 11 bases. In germline, CDR1 is ENHRY, CDR2 SYGVKD. There are 13 residues in the CDR3.

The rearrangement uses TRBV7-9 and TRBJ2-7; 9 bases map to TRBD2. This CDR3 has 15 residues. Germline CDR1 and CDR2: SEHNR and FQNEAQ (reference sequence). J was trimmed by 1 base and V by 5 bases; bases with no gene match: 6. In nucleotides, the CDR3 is TGTGCCAGCAGCCCCAGCGGGAGGATATCCTACGAGCAGTACTTC. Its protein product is CASSPSGRISYEQYF.

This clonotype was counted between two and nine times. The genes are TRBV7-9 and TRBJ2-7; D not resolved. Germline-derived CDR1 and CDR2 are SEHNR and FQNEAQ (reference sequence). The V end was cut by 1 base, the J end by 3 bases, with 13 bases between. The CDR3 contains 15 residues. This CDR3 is CASSLGGQLDYEQYF. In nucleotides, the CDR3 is TGTGCCAGCAGCTTAGGTGGGCAGCTTGACTACGAGCAGTACTTC.

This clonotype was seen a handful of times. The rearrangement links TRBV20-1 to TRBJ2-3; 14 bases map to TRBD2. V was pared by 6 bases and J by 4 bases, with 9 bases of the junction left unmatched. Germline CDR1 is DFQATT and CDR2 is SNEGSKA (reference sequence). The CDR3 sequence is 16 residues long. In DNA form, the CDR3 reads TGCAGTGCGCCCCGACTAGCGGGAGGGCCGCCAGATACGCAGTATTTT. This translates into CSAPRLAGGPPDTQYF.

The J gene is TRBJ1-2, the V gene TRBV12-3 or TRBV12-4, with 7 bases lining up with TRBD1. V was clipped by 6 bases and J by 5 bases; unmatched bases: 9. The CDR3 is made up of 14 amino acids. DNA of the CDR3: TGTGCCAGCAGCACACGACAGGGTGAATATGGCTACACCTTC. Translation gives CASSTRQGEYGYTF.

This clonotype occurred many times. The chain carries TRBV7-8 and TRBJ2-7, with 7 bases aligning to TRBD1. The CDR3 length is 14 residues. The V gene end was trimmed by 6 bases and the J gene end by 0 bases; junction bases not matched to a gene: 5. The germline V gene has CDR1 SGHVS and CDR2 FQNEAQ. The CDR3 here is CASSVTGSSYEQYF. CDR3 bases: TGTGCCAGCAGTGTGACAGGGAGCTCCTACGAGCAGTACTTC.

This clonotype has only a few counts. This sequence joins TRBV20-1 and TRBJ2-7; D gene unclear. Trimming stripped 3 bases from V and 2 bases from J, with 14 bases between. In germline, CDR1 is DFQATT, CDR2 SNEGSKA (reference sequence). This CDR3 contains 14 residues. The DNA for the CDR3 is TGCAGTGCTAGCCCCAGTTCGCTAACCTACGAGCAGTACTTC. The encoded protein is CSASPSSLTYEQYF.

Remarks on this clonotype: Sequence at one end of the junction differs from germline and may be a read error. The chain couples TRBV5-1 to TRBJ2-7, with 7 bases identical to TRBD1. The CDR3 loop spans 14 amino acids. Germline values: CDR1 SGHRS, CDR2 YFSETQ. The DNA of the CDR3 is TGCGCCTGCAGCCTACGACAGGGTACCTACGAGCAGTACTTC. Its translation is CACSLRQGTYEQYF.

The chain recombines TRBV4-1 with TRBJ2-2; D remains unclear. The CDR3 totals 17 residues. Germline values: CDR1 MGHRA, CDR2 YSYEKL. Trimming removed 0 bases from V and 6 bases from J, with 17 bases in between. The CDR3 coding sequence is TGCGCCAGCAGCCAAGATCTCGGCCACAACTTCGCCGGGGAGCTGTTTTTT. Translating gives CASSQDLGHNFAGELFF.

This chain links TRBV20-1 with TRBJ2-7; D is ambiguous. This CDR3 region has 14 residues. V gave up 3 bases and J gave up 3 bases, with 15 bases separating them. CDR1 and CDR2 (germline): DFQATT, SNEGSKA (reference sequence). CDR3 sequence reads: CSASLPQYSYEQYF. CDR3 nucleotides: TGCAGTGCTAGTCTCCCCCAATACAGCTACGAGCAGTACTTC.

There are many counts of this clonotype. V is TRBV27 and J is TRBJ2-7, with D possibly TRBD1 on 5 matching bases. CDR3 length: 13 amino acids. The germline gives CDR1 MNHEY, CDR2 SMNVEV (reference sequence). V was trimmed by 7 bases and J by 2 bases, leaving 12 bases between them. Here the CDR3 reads CASIRQGTYEQYF. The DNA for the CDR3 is TGTGCCAGCATTAGGCAGGGTACCTACGAGCAGTACTTC.

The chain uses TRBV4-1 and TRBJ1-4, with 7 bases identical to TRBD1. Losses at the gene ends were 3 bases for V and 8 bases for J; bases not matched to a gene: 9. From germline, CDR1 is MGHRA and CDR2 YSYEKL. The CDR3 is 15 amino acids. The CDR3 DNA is TGCGCCAGCAGCCATTCCGGGACAGCGGGGGAAAAACTGTTTTTT. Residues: CASSHSGTAGEKLFF.

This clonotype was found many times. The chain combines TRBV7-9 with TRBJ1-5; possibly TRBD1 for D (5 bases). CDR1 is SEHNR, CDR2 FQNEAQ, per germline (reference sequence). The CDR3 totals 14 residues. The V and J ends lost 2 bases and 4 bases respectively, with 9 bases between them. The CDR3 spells CASSLPGPNQPQHF. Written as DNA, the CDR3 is TGTGCCAGCAGCTTACCGGGACCGAATCAGCCCCAGCATTTT.

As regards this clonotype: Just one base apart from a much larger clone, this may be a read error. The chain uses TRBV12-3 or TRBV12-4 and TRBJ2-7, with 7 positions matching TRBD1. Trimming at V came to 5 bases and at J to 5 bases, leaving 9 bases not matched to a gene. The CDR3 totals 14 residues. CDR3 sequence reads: CASSVSGGKHEQYF. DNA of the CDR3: TGTGCCAGCAGTGTATCAGGGGGTAAACACGAGCAGTACTTC.

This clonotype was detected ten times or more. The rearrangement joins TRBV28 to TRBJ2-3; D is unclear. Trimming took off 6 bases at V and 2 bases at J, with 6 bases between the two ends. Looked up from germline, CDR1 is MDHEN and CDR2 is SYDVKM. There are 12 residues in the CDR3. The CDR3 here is CASSSLTDTQYF. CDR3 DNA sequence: TGTGCCAGCAGCTCCCTCACAGATACGCAGTATTTT.

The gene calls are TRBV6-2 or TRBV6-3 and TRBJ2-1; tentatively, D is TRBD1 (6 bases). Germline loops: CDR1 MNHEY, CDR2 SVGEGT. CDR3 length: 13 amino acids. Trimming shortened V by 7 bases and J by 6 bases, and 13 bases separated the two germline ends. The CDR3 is CASNRATGNEQFF. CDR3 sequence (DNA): TGTGCCAGCAACAGGGCCACGGGCAATGAGCAGTTCTTC.

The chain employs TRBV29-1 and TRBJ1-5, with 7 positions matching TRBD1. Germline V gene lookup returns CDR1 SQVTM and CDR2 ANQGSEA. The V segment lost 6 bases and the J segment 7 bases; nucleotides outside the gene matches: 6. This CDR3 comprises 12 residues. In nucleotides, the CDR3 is TGCAGCGTCAGGGGGGCTGGACAGCCCCAGCATTTT. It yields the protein CSVRGAGQPQHF.